The clone carrying this TCR beta chain was recorded a few times. Its target is unknown. The sample comes from a study of T-cell memory formation after mild COVID-19. Across the whole study: Largely, TCR clusters stayed within a single donor.

V was clipped by 1 base and J by 4 bases; unmatched bases: 6. The length of the CDR3 is 15 residues. Looked up from germline, CDR1 is MNHNY and CDR2 is SVGAGI (reference sequence). MiXCR, applied by TCRdb to the 5' RACE reads, yields one record per CDR3 protein. The table lists some 270,000 distinct CDR3 sequences, 15% to 17% of them singletons. General observations from the study: Researchers found some responding clones in pre-infection memory, a sign that cross-reactive memory joined. Among clones contracting day 15 to 85, CD4/CD8 was balanced, whereas later expanders leaned CD4+.

The chain is built from TRBV6-6 and TRBJ2-7; 8 bases align to TRBD2. Sequenced input: PBMCs or a T cell subset sorted from them (not recorded which). The clonotype originates from an adult woman who had mild COVID-19 (a few samples of this study predate the infection). Cell type and time point are not known. The CDR3 nucleotides are TGTGCCAGCAGTTACTTCCTAGCGGGCGGTTACGAGCAGTACTTC. Translated, it gives CASSYFLAGGYEQYF.